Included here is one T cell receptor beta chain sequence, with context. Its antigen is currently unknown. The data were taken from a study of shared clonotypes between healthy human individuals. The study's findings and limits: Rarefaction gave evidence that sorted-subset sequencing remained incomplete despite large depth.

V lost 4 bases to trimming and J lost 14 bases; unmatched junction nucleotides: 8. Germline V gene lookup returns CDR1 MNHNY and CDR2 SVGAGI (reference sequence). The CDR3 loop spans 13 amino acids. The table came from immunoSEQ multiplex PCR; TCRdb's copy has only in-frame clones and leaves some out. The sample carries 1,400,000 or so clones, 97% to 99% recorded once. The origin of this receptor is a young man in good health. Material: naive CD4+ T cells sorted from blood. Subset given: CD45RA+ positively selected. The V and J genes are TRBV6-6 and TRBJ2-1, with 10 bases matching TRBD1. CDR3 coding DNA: TGTGCCAGCAGTTTAACCGGGACAGGGGTCGAGTTCTTC. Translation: CASSLTGTGVEFF.